Listed below are T cell receptor beta chains from one sample, sequenced in a study of blood T cells in healthy people across ages. TCRdb fed the 5' RACE reads into MiXCR, producing one record per CDR3 protein. Of 1,100,000 or so distinct CDR3 sequences in the sample, roughly 45% were seen once. Sequenced sample: blood. The receptors stem from a woman aged 60 to 75 in good health. Both conserved end residues are part of each CDR3. The order of the fields is clone size, J gene, V gene, D gene, CDR3 DNA, CDR3 protein. A D gene is named only where the DNA matches it firmly. Not every row has a clone size; where given, it reads once, few, many or a size class.

size: .; J: TRBJ2-7; V: TRBV4-1; D: .; DNA: TGCGCCAGCAGCCAAGAAGGATTCCCCAGCTACGAGCAGTACTTC; CDR3: CASSQEGFPSYEQYF
size: few; J: TRBJ1-4; V: TRBV14; D: TRBD1; DNA: TGTGCCAGCAGCCAGACGGGACAGGGGATTGCTAATGAAAAACTGTTTTTT; CDR3: CASSQTGQGIANEKLFF
size: .; J: TRBJ2-7; V: TRBV5-1; D: .; DNA: TGCGCCAGCAGCTTACAGGGGAGGGACTACGAGCAGTACTTC; CDR3: CASSLQGRDYEQYF
size: .; J: TRBJ2-3; V: TRBV7-8; D: TRBD1; DNA: TGTGCCAGCAGCACGGACAGGGGGAATACGCAGTATTTT; CDR3: CASSTDRGNTQYF
size: few; J: TRBJ2-1; V: TRBV20-1; D: .; DNA: TGCAGTGCGAGACAGAGGGGACCCGGGGATGAGCAGTTCTTC; CDR3: CSARQRGPGDEQFF
size: .; J: TRBJ2-4; V: TRBV3-1; D: .; DNA: TGTGCCAGCAGCCCCAACCCTGGAAGAGCCAAAAACATTCAGTACTTC; CDR3: CASSPNPGRAKNIQYF
size: .; J: TRBJ1-3; V: TRBV12-3/TRBV12-4; D: .; DNA: TGTGCCAGCAGTTCCCCCACTGGAAACACCATATATTTT; CDR3: CASSSPTGNTIYF
size: few; J: TRBJ2-7; V: TRBV25-1; D: .; DNA: TGTGCCAGTACAGACCAGGGGGGATCCTACGAGCAGTACTTC; CDR3: CASTDQGGSYEQYF
size: .; J: TRBJ2-3; V: TRBV12-3/TRBV12-4; D: .; DNA: TGTGCCAGCAGTTTGGAAGGTTGGCGCACAGATACGCAGTATTTT; CDR3: CASSLEGWRTDTQYF
size: few; J: TRBJ2-1; V: TRBV5-1; D: .; DNA: TGCGCCAGCAGCTTGAGTTCTCGGGGCAATGAGCAGTTCTTC; CDR3: CASSLSSRGNEQFF
size: few; J: TRBJ2-1; V: TRBV12-3/TRBV12-4; D: .; DNA: TGTGCCAGCAGTTTTGTTAGCGGCGCCTCCTACAATGAGCAGTTCTTC; CDR3: CASSFVSGASYNEQFF
size: .; J: TRBJ2-2; V: TRBV20-1; D: .; DNA: TGCAGTGCTAAAACCGACAACACGAACACCGGGGAGCTGTTTTTT; CDR3: CSAKTDNTNTGELFF
size: .; J: TRBJ2-5; V: TRBV9; D: .; DNA: TGTGCCAGCAGCGCATCAGGGTCAGCAGGGACCCAGTACTTC; CDR3: CASSASGSAGTQYF
size: .; J: TRBJ2-1; V: TRBV25-1; D: .; DNA: TGTGCCAGCAGTGAGTGGAAGGACCAGTGGAATGAGCAGTTCTTC; CDR3: CASSEWKDQWNEQFF
size: .; J: TRBJ2-7; V: TRBV4-1; D: .; DNA: TGCGCCAGCAGCCAACATCATGAGAGCTCCTACGAGCAGTACTTC; CDR3: CASSQHHESSYEQYF
size: .; J: TRBJ2-1; V: TRBV12-3/TRBV12-4; D: .; DNA: TGTGCCAGCAGGATCCAGGTTCGTGAGACCCAGTTCTTC; CDR3: CASRIQVRETQFF
size: .; J: TRBJ2-5; V: TRBV14; D: TRBD2; DNA: TGTGCCAGCACCGGGACTAGCGGGATTATACAAGAGACCCAGTACTTC; CDR3: CASTGTSGIIQETQYF
size: .; J: TRBJ2-7; V: TRBV13; D: TRBD1; DNA: TGTGCCAGCAGCCCGGACAGGCCCCCTTACGAGCAGTACTTC; CDR3: CASSPDRPPYEQYF
size: few; J: TRBJ2-3; V: TRBV20-1; D: TRBD1; DNA: TGCAGTGCTAGATCCTTAGGGGGGACAGGGGGCAGGACAGATACGCAGTATTTT; CDR3: CSARSLGGTGGRTDTQYF
size: .; J: TRBJ1-2; V: TRBV6-1; D: TRBD1; DNA: TGTGCCAGCAGTGAATATCGCAGGGGGACCCGAGTAAACTACACCTTC; CDR3: CASSEYRRGTRVNYTF
size: .; J: TRBJ2-5; V: TRBV11-1; D: TRBD2; DNA: TGTGCCAGCGGGTATGCGGGGCGTATTGGCGCGGCGGGAGAATGGACACAAGAGACCCAGTACTTC; CDR3: CASGYAGRIGAAGEWTQETQYF
size: .; J: TRBJ2-7; V: TRBV28; D: .; DNA: TGTGCCAGCAGTTTAGATGCAAGGGAGCAGTACTTC; CDR3: CASSLDAREQYF
size: .; J: TRBJ2-7; V: TRBV29-1; D: TRBD2; DNA: TGCAGCGTTCAAATTACGGGAGGGCCTTACGAGCAGTACTTC; CDR3: CSVQITGGPYEQYF
size: few; J: TRBJ2-1; V: TRBV20-1; D: TRBD2; DNA: TGCAGTGCTAGAGATCTGGCTAGCGGGCTTGGAAATGAGCAGTTCTTC; CDR3: CSARDLASGLGNEQFF
size: once; J: TRBJ1-5; V: TRBV12-3/TRBV12-4; D: .; DNA: TGTGCCAGCAGTGGACGGAACAATCAGCCCCAGCATTTT; CDR3: CASSGRNNQPQHF
size: .; J: TRBJ2-3; V: TRBV4-1; D: .; DNA: TGCGCCAGCAGCCAAGAGCTTCGCGGAGGTAGCACAGATACGCAGTATTTT; CDR3: CASSQELRGGSTDTQYF
size: .; J: TRBJ2-7; V: TRBV10-3; D: TRBD2; DNA: TGTGCCATCGGGACTAGCGGGAGACCCTACGAGCAGTACTTC; CDR3: CAIGTSGRPYEQYF